These 3 T cell receptor beta chains came from one sample sequenced in a study of vaccination and CD4 T cells after COVID-19. Indicated treatment: approximately nine-day PBMC culture with coronavirus spike peptide pools or control peptides (ViraFEST assay). No antigen has been assigned to these receptors. An Oncomine TCR Beta short-read assay was used to sequence the DNA from cultured CD4+ T cells. TCRdb used MiXCR to reprocess the PCR reads, holding one entry per CDR3 protein. The table lists about 15,000 distinct CDR3 sequences, 21% of them singletons. The source was CD4+ T cells from blood, cultured in vitro, collected before SARS-CoV-2 vaccination. These receptors all stem from a human donor who received a COVID-19 vaccine.

V usage is TRBV4-2 and J usage is TRBJ2-5; 14 bases map to TRBD2. Per germline, CDR1 LGHNA and CDR2 YNFKEQ. V lost 1 base, J lost 5 bases, and 9 bases stayed unmatched. This CDR3 is 18 amino acids long. The CDR3 DNA is TGTGCCAGCAGCCAAGCGACTAGCGGGGGGGAGGACGGTGAGACCCAGTACTTC. Translation: CASSQATSGGEDGETQYF.

By sample fraction, this clonotype is medium-sized. The chain carries TRBV7-8 and TRBJ2-7, with TRBD1 identical over 7 bases. V lost 5 bases, J lost 7 bases, and 14 bases stayed unmatched. The CDR3 contains 15 residues. Germline V lookup: CDR1 SGHVS, CDR2 FQNEAQ. The CDR3 is CASSGRDSGPREQYF. As DNA, the CDR3 is TGTGCCAGCAGCGGCCGGGACAGCGGTCCGAGGGAGCAGTACTTC.

The chain carries TRBV30 and TRBJ2-7; weak D call: TRBD2 (6 bases). The CDR3 length is 16 residues. The V end lost 2 bases, the J end lost 0 bases, and 17 bases lay between the germline ends. Looked up from germline, CDR1 is GTSNPN and CDR2 is SVGIG (reference sequence). DNA of the CDR3: TGTGCCTGGAGTCCCCCCCCGTCGGGAGTCTCCTACGAGCAGTACTTC. Protein: CAWSPPPSGVSYEQYF.